Following are 5 T cell receptor beta chains from one sample sequenced in a study of response to subunit inactivated influenza vaccine. MiXCR, applied by TCRdb to the RT-PCR reads, yields one record per CDR3 protein. The sample includes 630,000 or so distinct CDR3 sequences, more than 15% of them seen just once. The source material was PBMCs from blood, sampled less than 13 days after vaccination. Every receptor here comes from a man between 45 and 60 years old who received an inactivated influenza vaccine.

The rearrangement joins TRBV12-3 or TRBV12-4 to TRBJ2-3; TRBD2 matches at 11 bases. CDR3 length equals 15 residues. The ends lost 5 bases at V and 4 bases at J; junction bases unmatched: 5. CDR3: CASSSSGRGSDTQYF. CDR3 coding DNA: TGTGCCAGCAGTAGTAGCGGGAGGGGGTCAGATACGCAGTATTTT.

This clonotype was counted a few times. The CDR3 spells CASSESSLGWTLNTEAFF. DNA of the CDR3: TGCGCCAGCAGTGAGTCGAGTCTGGGGTGGACCCTGAACACTGAAGCTTTCTTT. The chain has TRBV10-1 and TRBJ1-1; D is unclear. The CDR3 spans 18 residues. CDR1 is WNHNN and CDR2 is SYGVQD in the germline V gene (reference sequence). V was trimmed by 0 bases and J by 0 bases, leaving 17 bases between them.

This clonotype was counted ten times or more. The rearrangement joins TRBV4-3 to TRBJ2-6; D may be TRBD1 or TRBD2 (5 bases each). The CDR3 runs 17 residues. Germline CDR1 and CDR2: LGHNA and YSLEER. Trimming removed 3 bases from V and 2 bases from J, with 14 bases in between. CDR3 in DNA: TGCGCCAGCAGCCAGCCGGCCGGGGCCACTGGGGCCAACGTCCTGACTTTC. This codes for CASSQPAGATGANVLTF.

This clonotype was seen ten or more times. The gene calls are TRBV12-3 or TRBV12-4 and TRBJ1-5, with TRBD1 matching 8 bases. The CDR3 loop spans 16 amino acids. V lost 5 bases to trimming and J lost 1 base; unmatched junction nucleotides: 7. In DNA form, the CDR3 reads TGTGCCAGCAGTCGACAGGGGAGAGAGAGCAATCAGCCCCAGCATTTT. It is translated as CASSRQGRESNQPQHF.

The chain couples TRBV12-3 or TRBV12-4 to TRBJ2-5; tentative D call: TRBD2 (6 bases). This CDR3 region has 15 residues. The ends were cut back, 4 bases at V and 2 bases at J, with 14 bases in the middle. CDR3 bases: TGTGCCAGCAGTTACCTAGCCGGGAGTCAAGAGACCCAGTACTTC. It yields the protein CASSYLAGSQETQYF.